A selection of T cell receptor beta chains follows, all from one sample in a study of identical twins. TCRdb reprocessed the 5' RACE reads with MiXCR, giving one entry per CDR3 protein. The table lists about 790,000 distinct CDR3 sequences, 15% to 20% of them singletons. A further study also used this sample, focusing on T cells expressing NK-cell markers.

Sequenced material: PBMCs. Receptors were obtained from a woman under 30 in good health. Each CDR3 is given with its conserved first and last residue. Fields, in order: CDR3 length, D gene, clone size, J gene, V gene, CDR3 DNA, CDR3 protein. D genes are given only for firm matches. Clone size is given for some rows only: seen once, a few or many times, or a class if the clone is expanded.

cdr3_length: 19
d_call: TRBD2
clone_size: few
j_call: TRBJ2-1
v_call: TRBV3-1
cdr3_nt: TGTGCCAGCAGTCACGGACTAGCGGGCTTCTACCTATCCTACAATGAGCAGTTCTTC
cdr3_aa: CASSHGLAGFYLSYNEQFF

cdr3_length: 15
d_call: TRBD2
clone_size: few
j_call: TRBJ2-7
v_call: TRBV5-6
cdr3_nt: TGTGCCAGCAGCTTGGGGGGGGGAGCCCTCTACGAGCAGTACTTC
cdr3_aa: CASSLGGGALYEQYF

cdr3_length: 14
d_call: NA
clone_size: few
j_call: TRBJ2-7
v_call: TRBV5-6
cdr3_nt: TGTGCCAGCAGCTTGAACTATCCGACCTACGAGCAGTACTTC
cdr3_aa: CASSLNYPTYEQYF

cdr3_length: 13
d_call: NA
clone_size: few
j_call: TRBJ2-7
v_call: TRBV27
cdr3_nt: TGTGCCAGCAGCCAGGGGCACCAAACCGAGCAGTACTTC
cdr3_aa: CASSQGHQTEQYF

cdr3_length: 14
d_call: NA
clone_size: NA
j_call: TRBJ2-5
v_call: TRBV6-1
cdr3_nt: TGTGCCAGCAGGGCGACTCCTCGGCGAGAGACCCAGTACTTC
cdr3_aa: CASRATPRRETQYF

cdr3_length: 18
d_call: TRBD2
clone_size: NA
j_call: TRBJ2-3
v_call: TRBV20-1
cdr3_nt: TGCAGTGCCCGCCCGCCTTCTAGCGGGGGGAGGTCTATAGATACGCAGTATTTT
cdr3_aa: CSARPPSSGGRSIDTQYF

cdr3_length: 12
d_call: NA
clone_size: few
j_call: TRBJ2-1
v_call: TRBV15
cdr3_nt: TGTGCCACCAGCTTGGGAGGCAATGAGCAGTTCTTC
cdr3_aa: CATSLGGNEQFF

cdr3_length: 16
d_call: TRBD1
clone_size: NA
j_call: TRBJ2-4
v_call: TRBV7-9
cdr3_nt: TGTGCCAGCAGCTTAGGATCTCCCGGGACAGGGAACATTCAGTACTTC
cdr3_aa: CASSLGSPGTGNIQYF

cdr3_length: 14
d_call: NA
clone_size: once
j_call: TRBJ2-7
v_call: TRBV5-1
cdr3_nt: TGCGCCAGCAGGGGGGGGGACAGAACCTACGAGCAGTACTTC
cdr3_aa: CASRGGDRTYEQYF

cdr3_length: 14
d_call: NA
clone_size: few
j_call: TRBJ1-1
v_call: TRBV5-1
cdr3_nt: TGCGCCAGCAGCTTTACAGGAGAAGGGACTGAAGCTTTCTTT
cdr3_aa: CASSFTGEGTEAFF